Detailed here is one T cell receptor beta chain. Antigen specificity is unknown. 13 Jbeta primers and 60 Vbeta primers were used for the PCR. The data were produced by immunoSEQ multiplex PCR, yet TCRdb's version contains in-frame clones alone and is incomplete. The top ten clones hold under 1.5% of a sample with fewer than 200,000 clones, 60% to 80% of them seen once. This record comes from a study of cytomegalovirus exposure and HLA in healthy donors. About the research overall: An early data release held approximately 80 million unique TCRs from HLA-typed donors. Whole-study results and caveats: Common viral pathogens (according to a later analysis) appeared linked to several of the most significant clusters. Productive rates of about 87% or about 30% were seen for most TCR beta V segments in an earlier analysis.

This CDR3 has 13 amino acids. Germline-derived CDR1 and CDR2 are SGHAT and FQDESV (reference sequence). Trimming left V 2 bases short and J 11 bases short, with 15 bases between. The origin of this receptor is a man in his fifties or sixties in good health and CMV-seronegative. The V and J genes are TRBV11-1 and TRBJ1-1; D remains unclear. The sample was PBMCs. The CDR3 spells CASSLRERGQAFF. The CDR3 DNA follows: TGTGCCAGCAGCTTACGGGAGAGAGGTCAGGCTTTCTTT.